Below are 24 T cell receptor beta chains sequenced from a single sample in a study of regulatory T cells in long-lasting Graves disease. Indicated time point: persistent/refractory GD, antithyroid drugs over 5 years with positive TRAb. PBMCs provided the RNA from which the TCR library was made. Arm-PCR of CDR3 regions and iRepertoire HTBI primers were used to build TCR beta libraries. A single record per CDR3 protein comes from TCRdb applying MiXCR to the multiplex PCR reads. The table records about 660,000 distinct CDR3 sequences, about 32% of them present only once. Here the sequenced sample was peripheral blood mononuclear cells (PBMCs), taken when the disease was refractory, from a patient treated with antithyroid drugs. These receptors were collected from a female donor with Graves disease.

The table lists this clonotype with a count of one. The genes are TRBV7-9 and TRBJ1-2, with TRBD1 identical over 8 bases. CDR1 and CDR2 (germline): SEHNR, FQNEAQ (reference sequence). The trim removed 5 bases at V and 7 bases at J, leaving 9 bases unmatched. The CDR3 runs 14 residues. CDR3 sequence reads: CASSARTGMVGYTF. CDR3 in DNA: TGTGCCAGCAGCGCCCGGACAGGGATGGTTGGCTACACCTTC.

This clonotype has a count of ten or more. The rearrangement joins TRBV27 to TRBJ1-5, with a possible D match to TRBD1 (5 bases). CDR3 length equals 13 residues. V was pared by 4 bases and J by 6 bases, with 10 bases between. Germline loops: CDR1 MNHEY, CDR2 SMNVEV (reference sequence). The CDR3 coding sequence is TGTGCCAGCAGTTCCTCAGGGCCTCAGCCCCAGCATTTT. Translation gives CASSSSGPQPQHF.

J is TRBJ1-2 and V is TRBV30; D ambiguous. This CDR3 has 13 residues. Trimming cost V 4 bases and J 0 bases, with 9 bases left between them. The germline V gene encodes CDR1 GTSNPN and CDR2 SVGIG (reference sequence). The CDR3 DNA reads TGTGCCTGGAAACACAGCTCTAACTATGGCTACACCTTC. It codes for CAWKHSSNYGYTF.

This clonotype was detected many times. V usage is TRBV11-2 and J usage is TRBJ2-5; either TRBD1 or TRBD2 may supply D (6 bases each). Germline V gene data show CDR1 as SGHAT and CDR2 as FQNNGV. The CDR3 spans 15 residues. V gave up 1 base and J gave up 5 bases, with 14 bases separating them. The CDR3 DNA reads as TGTGCCAGCAGCTTAGGAGTCGGGGGCCGGGAGACCCAGTACTTC. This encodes CASSLGVGGRETQYF.

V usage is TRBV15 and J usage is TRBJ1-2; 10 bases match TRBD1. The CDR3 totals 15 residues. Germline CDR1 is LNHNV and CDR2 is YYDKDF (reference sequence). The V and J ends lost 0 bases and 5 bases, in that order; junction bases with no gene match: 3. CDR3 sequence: CATSRDPGQGYGYTF. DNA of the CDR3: TGTGCCACCAGCAGAGATCCGGGACAGGGGTATGGCTACACCTTC. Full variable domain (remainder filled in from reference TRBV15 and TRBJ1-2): DAMVIQNPRYQVTQFGKPVTLSCSQTLNHNVMYWYQQKSSQAPKLLFHYYDKDFNNEADTPDNFQSRRPNTSFCFLDIRSPGLGDTAMYLCATSRDPGQGYGYTFGSGTRLTVV.

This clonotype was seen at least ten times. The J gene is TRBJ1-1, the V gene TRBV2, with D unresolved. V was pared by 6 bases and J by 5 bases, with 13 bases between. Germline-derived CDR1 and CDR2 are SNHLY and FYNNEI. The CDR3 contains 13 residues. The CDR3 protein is CASSDFRETEAFF. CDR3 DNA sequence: TGTGCCAGCAGCGATTTCCGGGAAACTGAAGCTTTCTTT.

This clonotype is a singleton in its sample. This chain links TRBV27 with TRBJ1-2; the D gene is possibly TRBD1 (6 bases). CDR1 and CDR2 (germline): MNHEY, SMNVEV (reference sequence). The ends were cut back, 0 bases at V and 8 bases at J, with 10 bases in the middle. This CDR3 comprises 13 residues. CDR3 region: CASSLSAGDGYTF. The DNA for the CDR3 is TGTGCCAGCAGTTTATCGGCAGGGGACGGCTACACCTTC.

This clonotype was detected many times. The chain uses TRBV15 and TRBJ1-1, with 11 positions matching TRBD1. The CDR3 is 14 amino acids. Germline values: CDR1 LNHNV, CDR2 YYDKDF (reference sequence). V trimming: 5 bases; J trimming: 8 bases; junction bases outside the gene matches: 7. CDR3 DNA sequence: TGTGCCACCAGCCGACGGACAGGGGGCACCGAAGCTTTCTTT. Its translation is CATSRRTGGTEAFF.

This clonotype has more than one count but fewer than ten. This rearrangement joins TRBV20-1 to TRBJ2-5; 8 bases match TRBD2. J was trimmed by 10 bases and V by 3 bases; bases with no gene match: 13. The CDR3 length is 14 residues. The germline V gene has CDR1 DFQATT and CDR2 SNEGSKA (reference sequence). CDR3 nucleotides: TGCAGTGCTAGCACAATTAGCGGGGTGGAGCGCCAGTACTTC. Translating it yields CSASTISGVERQYF.

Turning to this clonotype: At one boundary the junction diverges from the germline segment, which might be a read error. The CDR3 nucleotides read TGTGCCAGCAGTTTAAAGGGCTATGACTACACCTTC. Translated: CASSLKGYDYTF. The chain uses TRBV28 and TRBJ1-2; D gene ambiguous. Per the germline V gene, CDR1 is MDHEN and CDR2 is SYDVKM. The CDR3 totals 12 residues.

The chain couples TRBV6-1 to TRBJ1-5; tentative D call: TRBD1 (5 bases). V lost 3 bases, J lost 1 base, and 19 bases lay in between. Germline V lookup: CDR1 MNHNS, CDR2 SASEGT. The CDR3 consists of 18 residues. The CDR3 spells CASSDLGVAPGSNQPQHF. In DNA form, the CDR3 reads TGTGCCAGCAGTGACTTAGGGGTGGCTCCTGGCAGCAATCAGCCCCAGCATTTT.

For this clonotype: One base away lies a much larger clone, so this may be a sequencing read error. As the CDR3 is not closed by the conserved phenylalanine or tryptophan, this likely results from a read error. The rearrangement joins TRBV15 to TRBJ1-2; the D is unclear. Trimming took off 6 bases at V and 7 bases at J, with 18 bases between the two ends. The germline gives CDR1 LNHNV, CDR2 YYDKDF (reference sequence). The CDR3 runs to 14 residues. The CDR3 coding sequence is TGTGCCACCAGTCACTCGTCCGAAGATGGTGGCTACACCCTC. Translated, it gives CATSHSSEDGGYTL.

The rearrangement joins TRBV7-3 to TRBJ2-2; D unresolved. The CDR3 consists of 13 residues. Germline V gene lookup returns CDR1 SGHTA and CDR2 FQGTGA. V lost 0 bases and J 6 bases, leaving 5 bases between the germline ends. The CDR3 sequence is CASSLTWPGELFF. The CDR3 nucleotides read TGTGCCAGCAGCTTAACTTGGCCCGGGGAGCTGTTTTTT.

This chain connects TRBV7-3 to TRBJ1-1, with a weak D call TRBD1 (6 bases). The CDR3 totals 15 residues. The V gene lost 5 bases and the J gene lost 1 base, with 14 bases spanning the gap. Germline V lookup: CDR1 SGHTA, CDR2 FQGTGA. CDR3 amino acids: CASSPPGHKNTEAFF. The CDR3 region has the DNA TGTGCCAGCAGCCCACCGGGACACAAGAACACTGAAGCTTTCTTT.

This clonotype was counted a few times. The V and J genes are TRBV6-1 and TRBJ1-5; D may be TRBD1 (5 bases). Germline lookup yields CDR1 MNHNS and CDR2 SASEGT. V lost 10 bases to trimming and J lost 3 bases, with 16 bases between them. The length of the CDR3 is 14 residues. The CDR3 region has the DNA TGTGCCACTGAAGCGGGCAGGGACAATCAGCCCCAGCATTTT. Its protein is CATEAGRDNQPQHF.

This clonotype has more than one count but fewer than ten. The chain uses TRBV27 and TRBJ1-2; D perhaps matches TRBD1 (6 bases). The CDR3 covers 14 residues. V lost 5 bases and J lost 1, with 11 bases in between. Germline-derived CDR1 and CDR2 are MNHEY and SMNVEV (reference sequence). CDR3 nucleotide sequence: TGTGCCAGCAGTATGACAGGAGTTAACTATGGCTACACCTTC. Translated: CASSMTGVNYGYTF.

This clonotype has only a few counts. CDR3 region: CAISEGGESQETQYF. The CDR3 nucleotides read TGTGCCATCAGTGAAGGGGGGGAAAGCCAAGAGACCCAGTACTTC. The rearrangement uses TRBV10-3 and TRBJ2-5, with D perhaps matching TRBD2 (7 bases). Trimming shortened V by 3 bases and J by 1 base, and 12 bases separated the two germline ends. Germline V gives CDR1 ENHRY, CDR2 SYGVKD. The CDR3 runs to 15 residues.

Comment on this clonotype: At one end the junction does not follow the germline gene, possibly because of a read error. The CDR3 sequence: CASSSSTGTNSPPHF. The DNA for the CDR3 is TGTGCCAGCAGCTCCTCGACAGGGACGAATTCACCCCCCCACTTT. This chain joins TRBV7-3 and TRBJ1-6; 7 bases are a match to TRBD1. The germline V gene encodes CDR1 SGHTA and CDR2 FQGTGA. The CDR3 is 15 residues long.

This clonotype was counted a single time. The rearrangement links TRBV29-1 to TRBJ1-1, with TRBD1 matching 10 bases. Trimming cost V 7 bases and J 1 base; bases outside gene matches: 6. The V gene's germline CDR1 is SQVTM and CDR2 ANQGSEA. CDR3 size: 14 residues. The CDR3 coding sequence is TGCAGCGCCTCGGACAGGGGGGGGAACACTGAAGCTTTCTTT. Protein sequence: CSASDRGGNTEAFF.

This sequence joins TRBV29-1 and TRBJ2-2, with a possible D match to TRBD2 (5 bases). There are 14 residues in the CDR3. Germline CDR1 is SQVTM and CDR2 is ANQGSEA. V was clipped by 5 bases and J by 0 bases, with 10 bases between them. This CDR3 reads CSVPDGTNTGELFF. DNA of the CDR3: TGCAGCGTTCCGGACGGGACGAACACCGGGGAGCTGTTTTTT.

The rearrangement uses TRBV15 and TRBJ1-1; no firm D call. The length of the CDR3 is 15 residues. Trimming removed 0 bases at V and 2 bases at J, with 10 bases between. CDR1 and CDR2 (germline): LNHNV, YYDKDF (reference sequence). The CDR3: CATSRDPYLNTEAFF. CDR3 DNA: TGTGCCACCAGCAGAGATCCTTACCTTAACACTGAAGCTTTCTTT.

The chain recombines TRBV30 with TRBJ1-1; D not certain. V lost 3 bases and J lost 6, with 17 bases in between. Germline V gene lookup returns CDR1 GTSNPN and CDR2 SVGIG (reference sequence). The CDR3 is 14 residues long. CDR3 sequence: CAWSPGRTAAEAFF. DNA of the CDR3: TGTGCCTGGAGCCCAGGCCGAACAGCCGCTGAAGCTTTCTTT.

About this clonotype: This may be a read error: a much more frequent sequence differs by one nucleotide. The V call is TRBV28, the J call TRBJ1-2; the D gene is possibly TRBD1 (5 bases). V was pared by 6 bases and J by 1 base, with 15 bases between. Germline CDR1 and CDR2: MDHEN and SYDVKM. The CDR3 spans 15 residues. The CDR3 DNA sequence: TGTGCCAGCAGACTAACAGGACTCCGTAACTATGGCTACACCTTC. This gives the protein CASRLTGLRNYGYTF.

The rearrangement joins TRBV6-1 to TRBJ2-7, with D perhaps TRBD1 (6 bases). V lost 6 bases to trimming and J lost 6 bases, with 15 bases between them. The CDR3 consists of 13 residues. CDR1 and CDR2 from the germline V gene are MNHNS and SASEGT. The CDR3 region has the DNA TGTGCCAGCAGCCGGGGCAGGGGTTCCGAGCAGTACTTC. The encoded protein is CASSRGRGSEQYF.